These 13 T cell receptor beta chains share one sample of origin, sequenced in a study of patients and donors after allogeneic stem cell transplantation. TCRdb used MiXCR to reprocess the RT-PCR reads, holding one entry per CDR3 protein. The sample contains 800,000 to 1,000,000 distinct CDR3 sequences, over 15% of which appear only once. The sequencing input was blood, either unsorted or a sorted T cell fraction (not recorded which). These receptor sequences come from a human donor who was either an allogeneic HSCT recipient or a stem cell or donor lymphocyte infusion donor (not recorded which). It is not recorded whose cells these are; they may come from a transplant donor.

This clonotype was detected only a few times. The chain is built from TRBV12-3 or TRBV12-4 and TRBJ1-5; D unresolved. This CDR3 region has 15 residues. V was cut by 7 bases and J by 2 bases, with 15 bases left in between. CDR3 region: CASTTDPEGNQPQHF. The CDR3 DNA is TGTGCCAGCACCACGGACCCCGAAGGCAATCAGCCCCAGCATTTT.

The chain has TRBV6-2 or TRBV6-3 and TRBJ2-1; no definite D call. The CDR3 sequence is 13 residues long. V was pared by 8 bases and J by 3 bases, with 11 bases between. In germline, CDR1 is MNHEY, CDR2 SVGEGT. CDR3: CASGERLYNEQFF. Here the CDR3 DNA reads TGTGCCAGCGGAGAGCGTCTCTACAATGAGCAGTTCTTC.

Worth noting for this clonotype: A junction end diverges from the germline sequence, so it may reflect a read error. V and J are TRBV7-7 and TRBJ2-6; D unresolved. The CDR3 consists of 17 residues. Germline V CDR1 and CDR2: SSHAT, FNYEAQ (reference sequence). The chain's CDR3 is CASSPSRMGTGANVLTF. DNA for the CDR3: TGTGCTAGCAGCCCCTCGCGTATGGGTACTGGGGCCAACGTCCTGACTTTC.

In its sample, this clonotype was seen a few times. The chain joins TRBV4-2 to TRBJ2-3, with 10 bases that match TRBD2. This CDR3 spans 16 amino acids. CDR1 LGHNA and CDR2 YNFKEQ come from the germline V gene. The J segment lost 6 bases and the V segment lost 0 bases, leaving 6 bases of the junction unmatched. CDR3 sequence reads: CASSQEASGRMDTQYF. CDR3 nucleotide sequence: TGTGCCAGCAGCCAAGAGGCTAGCGGGAGAATGGATACGCAGTATTTT.

This clonotype occurred a few times. The chain is built from TRBV12-3 or TRBV12-4 and TRBJ2-7, with 11 positions matching TRBD2. The CDR3 consists of 14 residues. With 6 bases clipped from V and 2 bases from J, the junction kept 3 bases outside the gene matches. CDR3 sequence reads: CASRTSGKAYEQYF. The DNA of the CDR3 is TGTGCCAGCAGGACTAGCGGGAAGGCCTACGAGCAGTACTTC.

This clonotype was seen a handful of times. The chain uses TRBV27 and TRBJ1-2; D unresolved. Trimming pared 2 bases from V and 2 bases from J, leaving 6 bases between. Germline assignment: CDR1 MNHEY and CDR2 SMNVEV (reference sequence). The CDR3 spans 13 residues. The CDR3: CASSLRRNYGYTF. The CDR3 DNA reads TGTGCCAGCAGTTTACGACGAAACTATGGCTACACCTTC.

This sequence joins TRBV4-2 and TRBJ1-2; 12 nucleotides line up with TRBD1. Germline lookup yields CDR1 LGHNA and CDR2 YNFKEQ. Trimming at V came to 4 bases and at J to 7 bases, leaving 10 bases not matched to a gene. The CDR3 runs 16 residues. The CDR3 DNA is TGTGCCAGCAGCCTTGCTCTGGGACAGGGGGCGCTTGGCTACACCTTC. Translation gives CASSLALGQGALGYTF.

This rearrangement joins TRBV18 to TRBJ2-1, with 9 bases matching TRBD2. The germline V gene has CDR1 KGHSH and CDR2 LQKENI. Losses at the gene ends were 6 bases for V and 8 bases for J; bases not matched to a gene: 14. The CDR3 is made up of 16 amino acids. CDR3 coding DNA: TGTGCCAGCTCTCCCCCCGGCGGGAGGGCCTGGGATGAGCAGTTCTTC. Protein product: CASSPPGGRAWDEQFF.

This clonotype was seen ten or more times. This chain connects TRBV9 to TRBJ2-1, with TRBD2 matching over 10 bases. V dropped 1 base and J dropped 6; count of bases not matched to a gene: 4. This CDR3 region has 15 residues. Germline-derived CDR1 and CDR2 are SGDLS and YYNGEE. CDR3 region: CASSVTSGMVNEQFF. CDR3 sequence (DNA): TGTGCCAGCAGCGTAACTAGCGGGATGGTCAATGAGCAGTTCTTC.

The V call is TRBV19, the J call TRBJ1-4, with a weak D call TRBD1 (5 bases). Between the trimmed V and J ends, which lost 7 bases and 5 bases, there was a span of 17 bases. This CDR3 has 15 amino acids. Germline CDR1 and CDR2: LNHDA and SQIVND (reference sequence). The chain's CDR3 is CASTYATEGNEKLFF. The CDR3 nucleotides read TGTGCCAGTACCTACGCCACCGAGGGGAATGAAAAACTGTTTTTT.

This clonotype was seen a few times. The chain couples TRBV5-5 to TRBJ1-5; D call uncertain. The germline CDR1 and CDR2 sequences are SGHKS and YYEKEE (reference sequence). This CDR3 contains 16 residues. Between the trimmed V and J ends, which lost 0 bases and 0 bases, there was a span of 10 bases. CDR3: CASSLGPDPSNQPQHF. The CDR3 DNA reads as TGTGCCAGCAGCTTGGGTCCGGATCCTAGCAATCAGCCCCAGCATTTT.

This clonotype showed up just a few times. The chain combines TRBV11-2 with TRBJ1-2; no definite D call. V was trimmed by 6 bases and J by 8 bases, leaving 22 bases between them. Germline-derived CDR1 and CDR2 are SGHAT and FQNNGV. CDR3 size: 15 residues. CDR3 in DNA: TGTGCCAGCAGTTTACGATCAACACGGACGGGGGGCTACACCTTC. It encodes CASSLRSTRTGGYTF.

This clonotype was seen repeatedly, ten times or more. The chain is built from TRBV29-1 and TRBJ2-1; D not certain. The CDR3 runs 11 residues. CDR1 and CDR2 from the germline V gene are SQVTM and ANQGSEA. V gave up 4 bases and J gave up 4 bases, with 5 bases separating them. CDR3 amino acids: CSVGEYNEQFF. The CDR3 DNA is TGCAGCGTTGGGGAATACAATGAGCAGTTCTTC.